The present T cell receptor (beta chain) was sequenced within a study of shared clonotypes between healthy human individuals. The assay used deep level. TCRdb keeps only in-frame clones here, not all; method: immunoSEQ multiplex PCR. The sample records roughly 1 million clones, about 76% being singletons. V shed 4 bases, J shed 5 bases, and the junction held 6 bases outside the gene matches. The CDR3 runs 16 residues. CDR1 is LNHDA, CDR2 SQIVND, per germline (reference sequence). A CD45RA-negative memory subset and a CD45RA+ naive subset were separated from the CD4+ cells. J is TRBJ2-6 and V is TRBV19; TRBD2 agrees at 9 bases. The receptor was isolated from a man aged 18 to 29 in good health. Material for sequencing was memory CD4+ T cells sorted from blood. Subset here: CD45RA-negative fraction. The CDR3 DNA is TGTGCCAGTAGTACTGCCGGGACTAGCAGGGCCAACGTCCTGACTTTC. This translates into CASSTAGTSRANVLTF.